Included here is one T cell receptor (beta chain) sequence, with context. This sample is drawn from a study of blood T cell repertoires in COVID-19. V lost 5 bases, J lost 6 bases, and 14 bases lay in between. Germline V gene data show CDR1 as SGHDN and CDR2 as FVKESK. This CDR3 is built from 15 residues. Generated by immunoSEQ multiplex PCR, the TCRdb table keeps only in-frame clones and is missing some. The sample comprises about 85,000 clones, around 82% of which are singletons, and approximately 6.8% rests with the top ten. The sample was peripheral blood. The receptor comes from a man between 60 and 75 years old with acute or convalescent COVID-19. The chain recombines TRBV14 with TRBJ1-6, with a possible D match to TRBD1 (6 bases). The chain's CDR3 is CASSRHGTSNSPLHF. The CDR3 DNA follows: TGTGCCAGCAGCAGGCACGGGACAAGTAATTCACCCCTCCACTTT.